This T cell receptor beta chain originates from a study of cytomegalovirus exposure and HLA in healthy donors. General observations from the study: A later analysis reportedly found fewer N-insertions in an Asian-associated ancestry cluster than the roughly 670-donor mean. Among TCR beta chains, those listed as cytomegalovirus-associated numbered 164.

Turning to this clone: Its target is unknown.

PCR was performed using 60 Vbeta and 13 Jbeta primers. The assay was immunoSEQ multiplex PCR, and TCRdb's table has in-frame clones only and misses some. The data contain some 200,000 clones, roughly 80% of them singletons. The CDR3 runs 17 residues. CDR1 MDHEN and CDR2 SYDVKM come from the germline V gene. With V trimmed by 3 bases and J by 0 bases, 7 bases remained unmatched. What was sequenced was PBMCs. This TCR came from a middle-aged woman in good health and CMV-seronegative. The genes are TRBV28 and TRBJ2-3, with 9 bases identical to TRBD1. Written as DNA, the CDR3 is TGTGCCAGCAGTTTCCCTACAGGGGGCTCAAGCACAGATACGCAGTATTTT. It specifies CASSFPTGGSSTDTQYF.